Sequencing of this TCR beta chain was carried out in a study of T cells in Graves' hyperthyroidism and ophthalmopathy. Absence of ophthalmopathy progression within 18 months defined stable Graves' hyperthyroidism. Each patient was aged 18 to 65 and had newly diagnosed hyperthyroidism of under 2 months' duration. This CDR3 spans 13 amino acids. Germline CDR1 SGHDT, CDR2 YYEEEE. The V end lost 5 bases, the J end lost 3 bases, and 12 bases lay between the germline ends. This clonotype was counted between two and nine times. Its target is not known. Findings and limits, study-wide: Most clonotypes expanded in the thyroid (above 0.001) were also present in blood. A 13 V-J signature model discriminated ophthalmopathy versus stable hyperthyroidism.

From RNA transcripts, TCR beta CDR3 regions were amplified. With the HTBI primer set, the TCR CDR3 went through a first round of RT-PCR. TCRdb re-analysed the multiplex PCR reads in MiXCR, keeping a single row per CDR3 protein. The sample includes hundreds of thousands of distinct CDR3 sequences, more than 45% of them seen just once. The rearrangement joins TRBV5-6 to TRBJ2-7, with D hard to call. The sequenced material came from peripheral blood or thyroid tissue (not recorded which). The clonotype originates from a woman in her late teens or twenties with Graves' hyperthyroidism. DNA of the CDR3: TGTGCCAGCAGGGGTCCCATTGACTACGAGCAGTACTTC. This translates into CASRGPIDYEQYF. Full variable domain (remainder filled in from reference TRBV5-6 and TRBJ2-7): DAGVTQSPTHLIKTRGQQVTLRCSPKSGHDTVSWYQQALGQGPQFIFQYYEEEERQRGNFPDRFSGHQFPNYSSELNVNALLLGDSALYLCASRGPIDYEQYFGPGTRLTVT.